These 28 T cell receptor beta chains came from one sample sequenced in a study of tumor and adjacent non-tumor tissue in lung cancer. No cell sorting was done before RNA was extracted from the tissue. TCRbeta libraries were built with three rounds of nested PCR, modified from ARM-PCR. TCRdb itself ran the multiplex PCR reads through MiXCR, one entry per CDR3 protein. Among 100,000 to 120,000 distinct CDR3 sequences listed, around 82% were seen once. The sequenced material came from lung tumor tissue. These receptor sequences come from a man aged 65 to 85 with non-small cell lung cancer.

As regards this clonotype: Because it lacks the conserved phenylalanine or tryptophan at the end, this CDR3 is likely a read error. V is TRBV5-6 and J is TRBJ2-5; D gene unclear. CDR3 size: 12 residues. Germline V gene lookup returns CDR1 SGHDT and CDR2 YYEEEE. For the CDR3, the DNA is TGCGCCAGCAGCTACATAGAAGAGACCCAGTACATC. It yields the protein CASSYIEETQYI.

A remark on this clonotype: A much bigger clone sits one base away, suggesting this may be a read error. No conserved phenylalanine or tryptophan is present at the end of the CDR3, so a read error is the likely explanation. The CDR3 reads CSANPLTEGAPSEQYL. For the CDR3, the DNA is TGCAGTGCTAATCCACTGACCGAGGGGGCTCCTAGCGAGCAGTACTTA. This chain uses TRBV20-1 with TRBJ2-7; 7 bases align to TRBD1. V gave up 4 bases and J gave up 6 bases; unmatched junction bases: 18. The CDR3 sequence is 16 residues long. CDR1 and CDR2 (germline): DFQATT, SNEGSKA (reference sequence).

This chain links TRBV28 with TRBJ2-3, with D perhaps TRBD2 (5 bases). V lost 9 bases to trimming and J lost 2 bases, with 18 bases between them. The germline gives CDR1 MDHEN, CDR2 SYDVKM. The CDR3 covers 15 residues. The CDR3 nucleotides read TGTGCCAGAAGGATTAGCGCCCCCCCCACAGATACGCAGTATTTT. It specifies CARRISAPPTDTQYF.

V usage is TRBV4-1 and J usage is TRBJ1-2; D ambiguous. In germline, CDR1 is MGHRA, CDR2 YSYEKL. This CDR3 has 14 amino acids. The CDR3 DNA reads TGCGTCAGTAGCCAAAGTGGAGGGAACTATGGCTACACCTTC. This translates into CVSSQSGGNYGYTF.

This clonotype appeared once. The J gene is TRBJ1-2, the V gene TRBV12-3 or TRBV12-4; TRBD1 is a possible D gene (5 bases). The CDR3 is made up of 14 amino acids. The ends were cut back, 6 bases at V and 5 bases at J, with 16 bases in the middle. For the CDR3, the DNA is TGTGCCAGCAGCCTGTGGGGCACATATTATGGCTACACCTTC. Amino acids: CASSLWGTYYGYTF.

Details on this clonotype: The junction differs from germline at one of its ends, possibly a read error. The genes are TRBV4-2 and TRBJ2-1; D is tentatively TRBD1 or TRBD2 (5 bases each). The CDR3 spans 16 residues. Per germline, CDR1 LGHNA and CDR2 YNFKEQ. This CDR3 is CASSQVGESSYNEQFF. The DNA of the CDR3 is TGTGCTAGCAGCCAAGTAGGGGAGAGCTCCTACAATGAGCAGTTCTTC.

This clonotype is medium-sized. This rearrangement joins TRBV6-2 or TRBV6-3 to TRBJ1-5; 7 bases are a match to TRBD1. The V segment lost 2 bases and the J segment 3 bases; nucleotides outside the gene matches: 10. In germline, CDR1 is MNHEY, CDR2 SVGEGT. The CDR3 spans 17 residues. The CDR3 sequence: CASSYRPGGGFNQPQHF. The CDR3 nucleotides read TGTGCCAGCAGTTACCGCCCAGGGGGGGGTTTCAATCAGCCCCAGCATTTT.

As for this clonotype: The junction and the germline gene differ at one end; a read error may be behind it. The gene calls are TRBV5-5 and TRBJ1-2, with D perhaps matching TRBD1 (6 bases). Germline V gene lookup returns CDR1 SGHKS and CDR2 YYEKEE (reference sequence). The CDR3 consists of 16 residues. The DNA of the CDR3 is TGTGCCAGGAGCCTGACCCCCAATGACGGGGGGCTTGGCTACAGCTTC. It specifies CARSLTPNDGGLGYSF.

This clonotype came up a few times. The J gene is TRBJ1-1, the V gene TRBV6-1; D remains ambiguous. V lost 8 bases and J lost 5, with 15 bases in between. The CDR3 extends over 13 amino acids. Germline assignment: CDR1 MNHNS and CDR2 SASEGT. As DNA, the CDR3 is TGTGCCAGCGGAAGGAACGAGAAGACTGAAGCTTTCTTT. Translating gives CASGRNEKTEAFF.

DNA of the CDR3: TGTGCCAGCAGTCGACAGGGGGGAGGGTTCAAAGAGCAGTTCTTC. This translates into CASSRQGGGFKEQFF. The chain is built from TRBV7-8 and TRBJ2-1; TRBD1 aligns across 9 bases. The length of the CDR3 is 15 residues. V lost 6 bases, J lost 10 bases, and 13 bases stayed unmatched. The V gene's germline CDR1 is SGHVS and CDR2 FQNEAQ.

Comments on this clonotype: One end of the junction is discordant with germline, which a read error may explain. The chain is built from TRBV4-2 and TRBJ2-5; 8 nucleotides match TRBD1. Germline CDR1 LGHNA, CDR2 YNFKEQ. This CDR3 region has 16 residues. CDR3 region: CASTPQGTGQVETQYF. CDR3 bases: TGTGCCAGCACCCCCCAGGGAACGGGACAGGTGGAGACTCAGTACTTC.

The rearrangement joins TRBV29-1 to TRBJ1-2; D unresolved. Trimming took off 5 bases at V and 5 bases at J, with 15 bases between the two ends. Germline CDR1 and CDR2: SQVTM and ANQGSEA. The CDR3 loop spans 13 amino acids. The CDR3 loop is CSVLHTGVYGYTF. Written as DNA, the CDR3 is TGCAGCGTTCTCCATACGGGAGTTTATGGCTACACCTTC.

About this clonotype itself: The germline gene is not matched at one end of the junction; a read error may be the cause. The chain has TRBV29-1 and TRBJ1-2; 8 bases are a match to TRBD1. The CDR3 spans 14 residues. The germline V gene encodes CDR1 SQVTM and CDR2 ANQGSEA. The CDR3 region is CSVEPAGGGYRYTF. CDR3 nucleotide sequence: TGCAGCGTTGAACCGGCAGGGGGCGGGTATCGCTACACTTTC. Full variable domain (rest looked up from reference TRBV29-1 and TRBJ1-2): SAVISQKPSRDICQRGTSLTIQCQVDSQVTMMFWYRQQPGQSLTLIATANQGSEATYESGFVIDKFPISRPNLTFSTLTVSNMSPEDSSIYLCSVEPAGGGYRYTFGSGTRLTVV.

In regard to this clonotype: Its ends do not fully match the called genes, so a read error is possible. V and J are TRBV6-5 and TRBJ2-7; no firm D call. There are 15 residues in the CDR3. The V gene's germline CDR1 is MNHEY and CDR2 SVGAGI. CDR3 DNA sequence: TGTGCCGTCGGAAGGAGACAAGCAGGTTCTTACGACCAGTATTTC. Encoded protein: CAVGRRQAGSYDQYF.

The chain carries TRBV6-1 and TRBJ1-2; 7 nucleotides agree with TRBD1. CDR3 length equals 14 residues. V lost 4 bases and J lost 12; bases outside the gene matches: 14. Germline CDR1 MNHNS, CDR2 SASEGT. CDR3 amino acids: CASSVGLTGMDNTF. In DNA form, the CDR3 reads TGTGCCAGCAGTGTGGGATTGACAGGGATGGACAACACCTTC.

A word on this clonotype: The germline gene is not matched at one end of the junction; a read error may be the cause. The CDR3 region has the DNA TGTGCCAGCAGTCATGGTTCCAGGGAGGTTTCTTCTAATTCACCCTTCCACTTT. Translation: CASSHGSREVSSNSPFHF. The chain is built from TRBV6-9 and TRBJ1-6, with TRBD1 as a possible D gene (5 bases). CDR1 is MNHGY, CDR2 SVAAGI, per germline. This CDR3 region has 18 residues.

For this clonotype: A single base separates this from a much larger clone, so it may be a read error. CDR3 loop: CASSSDKLPSYKQYF. The CDR3 DNA sequence: TGTGCCAGCAGTTCGGACAAACTGCCCTCCTACAAGCAGTACTTC. The gene calls are TRBV28 and TRBJ2-7; TRBD1 is a possible D gene (5 bases). This CDR3 is built from 15 residues. Germline CDR1 and CDR2: MDHEN and SYDVKM.

A word on this clonotype: This may stem from a read error, because a much larger clone lies one nucleotide away. The V gene is TRBV7-9, the J gene TRBJ2-7; D is tentatively TRBD1 or TRBD2 (6 bases each). The CDR3 length is 15 residues. Germline V lookup: CDR1 SEHNR, CDR2 FQNEAQ (reference sequence). Trimming shortened V by 5 bases and J by 5 bases, and 19 bases separated the two germline ends. The CDR3 is CASSTMAGGVNEQYF. The CDR3 bases are TGTGCCAGCAGCACGATGGCCGGGGGCGTGAACGAGCAGTACTTC.

On this clonotype: A read error may produce the germline difference seen at one junction end. The chain links TRBV12-3 or TRBV12-4 to TRBJ1-1; D is undetermined. The CDR3 loop spans 14 amino acids. The DNA of the CDR3 is TGTACCAGCAGTCCATGGAGGCAGAACACTGAAGCCTTCTTT. The encoded protein is CTSSPWRQNTEAFF.

This clonotype has a handful of counts. The chain couples TRBV11-2 to TRBJ2-6; 11 positions agree with TRBD1. V trimming: 8 bases; J trimming: 3 bases; junction bases outside the gene matches: 12. This CDR3 has 18 residues. CDR1 and CDR2 (germline): SGHAT, FQNNGV. CDR3: CASGPGTGGSCGANVLTF. The CDR3 DNA reads as TGTGCCAGCGGCCCCGGGACAGGGGGTTCTTGTGGGGCCAACGTCCTGACTTTC. The full variable domain, with the rest looked up from reference TRBV11-2 and TRBJ2-6, is EAGVAQSPRYKIIEKRQSVAFWCNPISGHATLYWYQQILGQGPKLLIQFQNNGVVDDSQLPKDRFSAERLKGVDSTLKIQPAKLEDSAVYLCASGPGTGGSCGANVLTFGAGSRLTVL.

To note about this clonotype: A junction boundary mismatches the germline segment, possibly from a read error. The gene calls are TRBV7-8 and TRBJ1-2; D gene unclear. The CDR3 extends over 12 amino acids. Germline CDR1 reads SGHVS; CDR2 reads FQNEAQ. Here the CDR3 reads CTSSLADGGYTF. CDR3 nucleotides: TGTACCAGCAGCTTAGCCGATGGGGGCTACACCTTC.

Of note for this clonotype: An end of the junction differs from the germline gene, which may be a read error. This chain joins TRBV4-3 and TRBJ1-4, with D perhaps TRBD1 (6 bases). In germline, CDR1 is LGHNA, CDR2 YSLEER. The CDR3 is made up of 15 amino acids. The CDR3 region has the DNA TGCGACAGCAGCCGAACGGGGGGCAATAATGAAAAACTGTTTTTT. It codes for CDSSRTGGNNEKLFF.

With regard to this clonotype: No conserved phenylalanine or tryptophan is present at the end of the CDR3, so a read error is the likely explanation. The chain employs TRBV6-2 or TRBV6-3 and TRBJ2-1; the D is unclear. The end of the DNA is better explained by TRBJ2-7, so the J call may be wrong. The CDR3 is 13 residues long. Germline V gene data show CDR1 as MNHEY and CDR2 as SVGEGT. The CDR3: CASNRGSYNEQYL. The CDR3 coding sequence is TGTGCCAGCAACAGAGGCAGTTATAATGAGCAGTACCTC.

Comments on this clonotype: Since the CDR3 does not end with the conserved phenylalanine or tryptophan, this likely comes from a read error. The chain uses TRBV11-2 and TRBJ2-1; maybe TRBD2 (6 bases). There are 18 residues in the CDR3. Germline V gives CDR1 SGHAT, CDR2 FQNNGV. CDR3 amino acids: CTSSLHVRDWASYNEQFS. The CDR3 nucleotides are TGTACGAGCAGCTTACATGTGCGGGACTGGGCCTCTTACAATGAGCAGTTCTCC.

This rearrangement joins TRBV5-6 to TRBJ2-7; TRBD1 matches 8 bases. The V gene end was trimmed by 5 bases and the J gene end by 2 bases; junction bases not matched to a gene: 12. This CDR3 region has 16 residues. Germline V gives CDR1 SGHDT, CDR2 YYEEEE. CDR3: CASSFVVRDRTYEQYF. CDR3 DNA sequence: TGTGCCAGCAGTTTCGTTGTCAGGGACAGGACCTACGAGCAGTACTTC.

The chain joins TRBV20-1 to TRBJ2-4; 7 positions agree with TRBD1. With 4 bases clipped from V and 7 bases from J, the junction kept 4 bases outside the gene matches. The CDR3 covers 12 residues. Per the germline V gene, CDR1 is DFQATT and CDR2 is SNEGSKA (reference sequence). This CDR3 is CSATTGTNIQYF. The CDR3, as DNA: TGCAGTGCTACGACAGGGACGAACATTCAGTACTTC.

The chain combines TRBV13 with TRBJ1-2; no clear D gene. The CDR3 has 12 amino acids. From germline, CDR1 is PRHDT and CDR2 FYEKMQ (reference sequence). V lost 5 bases and J lost 5, with 9 bases in between. CDR3 sequence reads: CASSPPRYGYTF. The CDR3 DNA follows: TGTGCCAGCAGCCCCCCGAGATATGGCTACACCTTC.

The chain is built from TRBV7-9 and TRBJ1-1; D ambiguous. The CDR3 consists of 11 residues. Germline V gene sequence: CDR1 SEHNR, CDR2 FQNEAQ (reference sequence). The CDR3 coding sequence is TGTGTCACCAGCCTGGACACTGAAGCTTTCTTT. Translating it yields CVTSLDTEAFF.